A single T cell receptor (beta chain) is shown here with its context. The target antigen is unknown. This entry comes from a study of post-analysis software for immune sequencing data. This CDR3 is built from 16 residues. The germline V gene encodes CDR1 DFQATT and CDR2 SNEGSKA (reference sequence). V lost 3 bases to trimming and J lost 4 bases; unmatched junction nucleotides: 10. TCR beta cDNA libraries had unique molecular identifiers. TCRdb fed the PCR reads into MiXCR, producing one record per CDR3 protein. The data contain about 460,000 distinct CDR3 sequences, 40% to 55% of them seen just once; the ten biggest clones take up 9.5% to 13%. Notes on the study in general: With TRBV5-6, TRBV5-1 and TRBV20-1 included, a handful of TRBV segments were more frequent in patients than in controls.

The sample taken for sequencing was blood. The sequence was obtained from a girl aged 10-17 years with multiple sclerosis. The rearrangement links TRBV20-1 to TRBJ2-1, with 9 bases lining up with TRBD1. CDR3 bases: TGCAGTGCTAGGGATGGGGGACAGGGAAGGTACAATGAGCAGTTCTTC. It specifies CSARDGGQGRYNEQFF.